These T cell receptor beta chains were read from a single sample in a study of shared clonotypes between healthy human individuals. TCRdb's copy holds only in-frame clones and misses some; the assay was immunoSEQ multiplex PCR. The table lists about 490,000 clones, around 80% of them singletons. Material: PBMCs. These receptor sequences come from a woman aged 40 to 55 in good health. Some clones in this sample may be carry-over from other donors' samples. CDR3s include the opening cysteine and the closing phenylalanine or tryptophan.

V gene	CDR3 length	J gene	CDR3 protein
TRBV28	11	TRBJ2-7	CASSAVYEQYF
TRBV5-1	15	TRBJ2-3	CASSLMQGASDTQYF
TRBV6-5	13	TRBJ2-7	CASSYGRHYEQYF
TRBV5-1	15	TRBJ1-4	CASSRGGATNEKLFF
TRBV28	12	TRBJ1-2	CATEGENYGYTF
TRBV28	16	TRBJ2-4	CASSPARDGTKNIQYF
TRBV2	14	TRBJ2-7	CASSPGQGAREQYF
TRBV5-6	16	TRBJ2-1	CASSLVGTGGRYEQFF
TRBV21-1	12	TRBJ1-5	CASSKGTQPQHF
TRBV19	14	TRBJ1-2	CASSRGQARSGYTF
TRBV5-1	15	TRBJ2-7	CASSSPGLAMGEQYF
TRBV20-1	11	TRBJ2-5	CSIRLWETQYF
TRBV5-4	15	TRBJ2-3	CASSLPDLSTDTQYF
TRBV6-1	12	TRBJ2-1	CASRRLVGEQFF
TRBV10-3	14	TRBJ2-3	CAIGPSGSTDTQYF
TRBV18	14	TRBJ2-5	CASSPGPTEETQYF
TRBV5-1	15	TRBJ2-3	CASSLVLGLTDTQYF
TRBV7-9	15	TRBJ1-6	CASSLVGQVDSPLHF
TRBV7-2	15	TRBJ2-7	CASRFGLAAQYEQYF
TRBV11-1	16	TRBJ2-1	CASSLGRASGSNEQFF
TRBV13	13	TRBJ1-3	CASSLGRGNTIYF
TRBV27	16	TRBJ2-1	CASSLLGTSGSNEQFF
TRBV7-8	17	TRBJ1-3	CASSLAPGQGSGNTIYF
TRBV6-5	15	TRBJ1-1	CASSYQPTGATEAFF
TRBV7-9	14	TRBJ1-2	CASKEMGAGSGYTF
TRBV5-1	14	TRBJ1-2	CASSSGDGAHGYTF
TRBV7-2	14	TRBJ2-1	CASSLGARGNEQFF
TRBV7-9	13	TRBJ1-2	CASSPRQGDGYTF
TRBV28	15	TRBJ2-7	CASSPRGPLPYEQYF
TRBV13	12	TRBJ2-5	CASGIQGMAQYF
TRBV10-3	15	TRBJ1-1	CAISESGQFNTEAFF
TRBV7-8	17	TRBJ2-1	CASSYTPRGGLLDEQFF
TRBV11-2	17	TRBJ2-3	CASSPGWGLADTDTQYF
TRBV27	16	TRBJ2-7	CASSSYLAGSSYEQYF
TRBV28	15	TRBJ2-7	CASSPITQATYEQYF
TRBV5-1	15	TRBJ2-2	CASSFSGVNTGELFF
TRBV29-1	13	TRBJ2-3	CSVVLGGIGTQYF
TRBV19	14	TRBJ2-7	CASSKSQGSHEQYF